This TCR beta chain was captured by sequencing in a study of T cells in Graves' hyperthyroidism and ophthalmopathy. Study background: Peripheral blood samples were taken at initial diagnosis, prior to any treatment. Overall study results and limits: Most thyroid clonotypes with frequency above 0.001 were detected in blood.

In this sample, this clonotype turned up many times. The target antigen is unknown. RNA transcripts were the template for amplifying TCR beta CDR3 regions. Primed by the HTBI set, a first-round RT-PCR was run on the TCR CDR3. TCRdb re-called the multiplex PCR reads through MiXCR, storing one row per CDR3 protein. This repertoire shows roughly 550,000 distinct CDR3 sequences, 15% to 20% found once; its top ten account for approximately 30%. Disease duration was under 3 months in the ophthalmopathy patients, who also had a Clinical Activity Score of at least 3 and a NOSPECS grade of at least 4. Out of 10 ml of fresh peripheral blood came the PBMCs. Source material: blood. The TCR comes from a woman aged 25 to 39 with Graves' ophthalmopathy.

The CDR3 DNA sequence: TGTGCCAGCAGCTCAAGGGGGTTTCAAGAGACCCAGTACTTC. Encoded protein: CASSSRGFQETQYF. The V and J genes are TRBV7-8 and TRBJ2-5; maybe TRBD1 (6 bases). V was clipped by 4 bases and J by 2 bases, with 11 bases between them. This CDR3 has 14 residues. Germline V gene sequence: CDR1 SGHVS, CDR2 FQNEAQ.